Shown below are 30 T cell receptor beta chains from a single sample sequenced in a study of shared clonotypes between healthy human individuals. Here immunoSEQ multiplex PCR was the method, and the copy in TCRdb shows in-frame clones only, minus some. This table holds 2 million to 2.5 million clones, approximately 94% found once. The sequencing sample was made of naive CD4+ T cells sorted from blood. Subset in this sample: CD45RA+ positively selected. Receptor source: a man aged 18 to 29 in good health.

This chain connects TRBV28 to TRBJ1-1, with D perhaps TRBD1 (5 bases). Looked up from germline, CDR1 is MDHEN and CDR2 is SYDVKM. Trimming shortened V by 7 bases and J by 6 bases, and 18 bases separated the two germline ends. The CDR3 totals 14 residues. The DNA of the CDR3 is TGTGCCAGCAAGAGATGGGGGGTCGGCTCTGAAGCTTTCTTT. Protein: CASKRWGVGSEAFF.

V usage is TRBV7-9 and J usage is TRBJ1-4, with TRBD1 as a possible D gene (6 bases). The CDR3 runs 16 residues. Germline CDR1 and CDR2: SEHNR and FQNEAQ (reference sequence). Trimming took 3 bases from V and 6 from J, leaving 17 bases between them. The CDR3 region has the DNA TGTGCCAGCAGCTTGAAAAAAGGGACATGGGATGAAAAACTGTTTTTT. As protein: CASSLKKGTWDEKLFF.

The rearrangement uses TRBV4-1 and TRBJ2-7; 8 nucleotides align to TRBD1. The length of the CDR3 is 16 residues. Germline V CDR1 and CDR2: MGHRA, YSYEKL. V was pared by 2 bases and J by 1 base, with 7 bases of the junction left unmatched. DNA for the CDR3: TGCGCCAGCAGCCAATTCTCCGGGACAGGTTCCTACGAGCAGTACTTC. This encodes CASSQFSGTGSYEQYF.

The rearrangement links TRBV9 to TRBJ1-1, with a possible D match to TRBD1 (6 bases). Trimming took 0 bases from V and 4 from J, leaving 19 bases between them. There are 17 residues in the CDR3. CDR1 and CDR2 from the germline V gene are SGDLS and YYNGEE. The CDR3 here is CASSVGNRASSGTEAFF. The CDR3 bases are TGTGCCAGCAGCGTAGGGAACAGGGCTTCTTCGGGCACTGAAGCTTTCTTT. The full variable domain, rest sourced from reference TRBV9 and TRBJ1-1, is DSGVTQTPKHLITATGQRVTLRCSPRSGDLSVYWYQQSLDQGLQFLIQYYNGEERAKGNILERFSAQQFPDLHSELNLSSLELGDSALYFCASSVGNRASSGTEAFFGQGTRLTVV.

V is TRBV5-6 and J is TRBJ2-6; D possibly uses TRBD1 or TRBD2 (7 bases each). The CDR3 is 19 amino acids. The germline gives CDR1 SGHDT, CDR2 YYEEEE. The ends were cut back, 1 base at V and 2 bases at J, with 19 bases in the middle. The CDR3 region is CASSLPPGGGGAGANVLTF. DNA for the CDR3: TGTGCCAGCAGCTTGCCACCTGGGGGAGGGGGCGCTGGGGCCAACGTCCTGACTTTC. Combining the CDR3 with reference TRBV5-6 and TRBJ2-6 gives the whole variable domain DAGVTQSPTHLIKTRGQQVTLRCSPKSGHDTVSWYQQALGQGPQFIFQYYEEEERQRGNFPDRFSGHQFPNYSSELNVNALLLGDSALYLCASSLPPGGGGAGANVLTFGAGSRLTVL.

Concerning this clone: This same CDR3 is encoded by further DNA sequences in the sample. The chain recombines TRBV6-1 with TRBJ1-3; D ambiguous. The CDR3 length is 13 residues. Trimming stripped 2 bases from V and 2 bases from J, with 4 bases between. The V gene's germline CDR1 is MNHNS and CDR2 SASEGT. This CDR3 is CASSETAGNTIYF. CDR3 sequence (DNA): TGTGCCAGCAGTGAAACAGCTGGAAACACCATATATTTT.

The chain uses TRBV2 and TRBJ1-1; 10 bases match TRBD1. This CDR3 region has 15 residues. Germline CDR1 reads SNHLY; CDR2 reads FYNNEI. After removal of 1 base from V and 4 bases from J, the junction contained 3 bases not matched to a gene. In DNA, the CDR3 is TGTGCCAGCAGTGAAGGGACAGGGGGAGGCACTGAAGCTTTCTTT. Protein sequence: CASSEGTGGGTEAFF.

The rearrangement links TRBV11-1 to TRBJ2-7; 8 bases agree with TRBD1. The V gene end was trimmed by 4 bases and the J gene end by 5 bases; junction bases not matched to a gene: 1. The CDR3 is made up of 12 amino acids. CDR1 and CDR2 (germline): SGHAT, FQDESV (reference sequence). CDR3 amino acids: CASSSDRDEQYF. In nucleotides, the CDR3 is TGTGCCAGCAGCTCGGACAGGGACGAGCAGTACTTC.

The gene calls are TRBV14 and TRBJ2-5; D is perhaps TRBD2 (5 bases). The CDR3 spans 13 residues. CDR1 is SGHDN and CDR2 is FVKESK in the germline V gene. With 4 bases removed from V and 2 bases from J, the gap between germline ends came to 8 bases. The CDR3: CASSRRVQETQYF. Written as DNA, the CDR3 is TGTGCCAGCAGCCGGCGGGTTCAAGAGACCCAGTACTTC.

This clone was counted once. The rearrangement links TRBV5-1 to TRBJ1-1; TRBD1 might be the D (5 bases). Germline V gene sequence: CDR1 SGHRS, CDR2 YFSETQ. The V gene lost 5 bases and the J gene lost 8 bases, with 16 bases spanning the gap. This CDR3 is built from 13 residues. In nucleotides, the CDR3 is TGCGCCAGCAGTAGCGAGGGGAGGGCGGAAGCTTTCTTT. Translation: CASSSEGRAEAFF.

This clone showed up just once. This chain links TRBV2 with TRBJ2-5; TRBD1 aligns across 9 bases. The germline CDR1 and CDR2 sequences are SNHLY and FYNNEI. Unmatched junction bases numbered 7, after V lost 6 bases and J lost 2 bases. CDR3 length: 15 amino acids. As DNA, the CDR3 is TGTGCCAGCAGAAATGGGGACAGGGTACAAGAGACCCAGTACTTC. Translation gives CASRNGDRVQETQYF.

The genes are TRBV5-1 and TRBJ1-3; TRBD1 might be the D (5 bases). The CDR3 is 15 residues long. Germline V gene sequence: CDR1 SGHRS, CDR2 YFSETQ. Trimming pared 0 bases from V and 3 bases from J, leaving 10 bases between. The CDR3: CASSLEGNNGNTIYF. CDR3 DNA: TGCGCCAGCAGCTTGGAGGGGAATAATGGAAACACCATATATTTT.

V usage is TRBV14 and J usage is TRBJ1-3; D is unclear. The CDR3 is 12 residues long. V lost 6 bases and J lost 2, with 5 bases in between. The germline gives CDR1 SGHDN, CDR2 FVKESK. Written as DNA, the CDR3 is TGTGCCAGCAGGAATCCTGGAAACACCATATATTTT. Protein product: CASRNPGNTIYF.

The gene calls are TRBV25-1 and TRBJ1-6; D possibly corresponds to TRBD1 (5 bases). The CDR3 loop spans 17 amino acids. With 1 base removed from V and 6 bases from J, the gap between germline ends came to 16 bases. Per the germline V gene, CDR1 is MGHDK and CDR2 is SYGVNS. In nucleotides, the CDR3 is TGTGCCAGCAGTGAATTAAAGGGGACGGGCTTTAATTCACCCCTCCACTTT. Protein product: CASSELKGTGFNSPLHF.

The V gene is TRBV9, the J gene TRBJ1-2, with no clear D. This CDR3 is 16 amino acids long. Germline CDR1 reads SGDLS; CDR2 reads YYNGEE. Trimming shortened V by 3 bases and J by 4 bases, and 19 bases separated the two germline ends. The chain's CDR3 is CASSAIGERAPYGYTF. The CDR3 DNA follows: TGTGCCAGCAGCGCAATCGGGGAAAGGGCCCCCTATGGCTACACCTTC.

The chain recombines TRBV2 with TRBJ2-2, with no clear D. The CDR3 consists of 14 residues. The V end lost 6 bases, the J end lost 6 bases, and 14 bases lay between the germline ends. From germline, CDR1 is SNHLY and CDR2 FYNNEI. Here the CDR3 DNA reads TGTGCCAGCAGAACGGACGGCGTGCCCGGGGAGCTGTTTTTT. It codes for CASRTDGVPGELFF.

The V gene is TRBV7-2, the J gene TRBJ2-7; 7 positions match TRBD1. CDR3 length: 14 amino acids. Trimming cost V 1 base and J 7 bases; bases outside gene matches: 7. Germline lookup yields CDR1 SGHTA and CDR2 FQGNSA. As DNA, the CDR3 is TGTGCCAGCAGCTTAGTTCGGGCAGGGGGTGAGCAGTACTTC. Translated, it gives CASSLVRAGGEQYF.

The V gene is TRBV7-3, the J gene TRBJ1-6; the D gene is possibly TRBD1 (5 bases). V lost 1 base and J lost 4, with 14 bases in between. This CDR3 region has 17 residues. Looked up from germline, CDR1 is SGHTA and CDR2 is FQGTGA. The CDR3 region is CASSLRGTGSYNSPLHF. Here the CDR3 DNA reads TGTGCCAGCAGCTTAAGGGGGACCGGCTCGTATAATTCACCCCTCCACTTT. The full variable domain, with the rest looked up from reference TRBV7-3 and TRBJ1-6, is GAGVSQTPSNKVTEKGKYVELRCDPISGHTALYWYRQSLGQGPEFLIYFQGTGAADDSGLPNDRFFAVRPEGSVSTLKIQRTERGDSAVYLCASSLRGTGSYNSPLHFGNGTRLTVT.

V usage is TRBV25-1 and J usage is TRBJ1-6; a possible D gene is TRBD1 (6 bases). The CDR3 covers 14 residues. The V gene lost 6 bases and the J gene lost 7 bases, with 13 bases spanning the gap. Per germline, CDR1 MGHDK and CDR2 SYGVNS. This chain's CDR3 is CASSGAGANSPLHF. The CDR3 nucleotides are TGTGCCAGCAGCGGGGCGGGGGCGAATTCACCCCTCCACTTT.

The rearrangement joins TRBV9 to TRBJ2-1, with D perhaps matching TRBD1 or TRBD2 (5 bases each). V was pared by 10 bases and J by 5 bases, with 19 bases between. Germline V CDR1 and CDR2: SGDLS, YYNGEE. This CDR3 is 14 amino acids long. The CDR3 DNA reads as TGTGCCTCGACCGGGACCCCTACCGACAATGAGCAGTTCTTC. It is translated as CASTGTPTDNEQFF.

CDR3 loop: CASRQGTGLNQPQHF. The CDR3 DNA sequence: TGTGCCAGTAGGCAAGGGACAGGGCTCAATCAGCCCCAGCATTTT. This chain connects TRBV19 to TRBJ1-5, with TRBD1 identical over 9 bases. The CDR3 consists of 15 residues. V lost 6 bases to trimming and J lost 3 bases; unmatched junction nucleotides: 6. The germline V gene encodes CDR1 LNHDA and CDR2 SQIVND (reference sequence).

In its sample, this clone was seen once. The V call is TRBV5-1, the J call TRBJ2-7; the D gene is possibly TRBD2 (5 bases). V lost 1 base to trimming and J lost 5 bases, with 13 bases between them. Germline-derived CDR1 and CDR2 are SGHRS and YFSETQ. CDR3 size: 14 residues. The CDR3 nucleotides are TGCGCCAGCAGCTTGTCCCCCTTTAGCGACGAGCAGTACTTC. Its protein product is CASSLSPFSDEQYF.

The CDR3 DNA follows: TGTGCCAGCAGCTTAGGGTCAGTCCCCGCAGATACGCAGTATTTT. It specifies CASSLGSVPADTQYF. The chain couples TRBV13 to TRBJ2-3; D remains unclear. Trimming took off 0 bases at V and 4 bases at J, with 11 bases between the two ends. This CDR3 is built from 15 residues. CDR1 PRHDT and CDR2 FYEKMQ come from the germline V gene (reference sequence). The full variable domain, in which reference TRBV13 and TRBJ2-3 provide the parts outside the CDR3, is AAGVIQSPRHLIKEKRETATLKCYPIPRHDTVYWYQQGPGQDPQFLISFYEKMQSDKGSIPDRFSAQQFSDYHSELNMSSLELGDSALYFCASSLGSVPADTQYFGPGTRLTVL.

The V call is TRBV5-4, the J call TRBJ2-7; D remains ambiguous. V was clipped by 0 bases and J by 0 bases, with 10 bases between them. CDR1 and CDR2 (germline): SGHNT, YYREEE (reference sequence). This CDR3 is 15 amino acids long. The CDR3 DNA is TGTGCCAGCAGCTTGGTTCAGCCCGGCTCCTACGAGCAGTACTTC. Its protein is CASSLVQPGSYEQYF.

The chain is built from TRBV20-1 and TRBJ1-1; D gene uncertain. The CDR3 runs to 11 residues. Germline CDR1 DFQATT, CDR2 SNEGSKA (reference sequence). V lost 0 bases, J lost 7 bases, and 6 bases lay in between. CDR3 loop: CSARDHSEAFF. CDR3 sequence (DNA): TGCAGTGCTAGAGATCATAGTGAAGCTTTCTTT.

The chain uses TRBV13 and TRBJ2-3, with 9 bases matching TRBD2. The CDR3 is 16 amino acids. CDR1 and CDR2 (germline): PRHDT, FYEKMQ (reference sequence). With 3 bases clipped from V and 2 bases from J, the junction kept 6 bases outside the gene matches. The CDR3 region is CASSLTSGRNTDTQYF. The CDR3 region has the DNA TGTGCCAGCAGCTTGACTAGCGGAAGGAACACAGATACGCAGTATTTT.

In the case of this clone: This sample includes further DNA sequences coding for the same CDR3. V is TRBV4-3 and J is TRBJ2-2, with unresolved D. The CDR3 runs 15 residues. Per the germline V gene, CDR1 is LGHNA and CDR2 is YSLEER. V shed 0 bases and J shed 1 base, with 6 bases lying between them. CDR3 in amino acids: CASSQDPGNTGELFF. For the CDR3, the DNA is TGCGCCAGCAGCCAAGATCCCGGGAACACCGGGGAGCTGTTTTTT.

This clone was picked up one time. V usage is TRBV6-1 and J usage is TRBJ1-3; D not certain. Germline V lookup: CDR1 MNHNS, CDR2 SASEGT. The V end lost 6 bases, the J end lost 0 bases, and 12 bases lay between the germline ends. This CDR3 spans 15 amino acids. DNA for the CDR3: TGTGCCAGCAGCCCCTTTGGGAGCTCTGGAAACACCATATATTTT. As protein: CASSPFGSSGNTIYF.

As for this clone: Other DNA sequences from this sample encode an identical CDR3 as well. The CDR3, as DNA: TGTGCCAGCAGCTTGGTTGCAACTAATGAAAAACTGTTTTTT. Translation: CASSLVATNEKLFF. The chain carries TRBV5-6 and TRBJ1-4; D is ambiguous. V gave up 0 bases and J gave up 0 bases, with 3 bases separating them. CDR1 is SGHDT, CDR2 YYEEEE, per germline. The CDR3 runs 14 residues.

The chain recombines TRBV9 with TRBJ1-5, with a weak D call TRBD1 (6 bases). V shed 4 bases and J shed 5 bases, with 13 bases lying between them. Germline-derived CDR1 and CDR2 are SGDLS and YYNGEE. There are 14 residues in the CDR3. The CDR3 region is CASSPGQSYQPQHF. Here the CDR3 DNA reads TGTGCCAGCAGCCCCGGACAGTCTTATCAGCCCCAGCATTTT.